Below, one T cell receptor beta chain is given with its context. This specimen comes from a study of blood T cell repertoires in COVID-19. This table comes from immunoSEQ multiplex PCR, and its TCRdb copy is limited to in-frame clones, with some not included. This repertoire shows about 42,000 clones, around 91% found once; its top ten account for about 2.8%. The ends were cut back, 0 bases at V and 0 bases at J, with 6 bases in the middle. The germline V gene has CDR1 SGHRS and CDR2 YFSETQ. The CDR3 consists of 15 residues. This chain joins TRBV5-1 and TRBJ1-4; D call uncertain. The sequencing input was peripheral blood. The clonotype comes from a man aged 50 to 59 with active COVID-19. CDR3 DNA sequence: TGCGCCAGCAGCTTGGGGGGAGCAACTAATGAAAAACTGTTTTTT. It translates to CASSLGGATNEKLFF. The full variable domain, rest sourced from reference TRBV5-1 and TRBJ1-4, is KAGVTQTPRYLIKTRGQQVTLSCSPISGHRSVSWYQQTPGQGLQFLFEYFSETQRNKGNFPGRFSGRQFSNSRSEMNVSTLELGDSALYLCASSLGGATNEKLFFGSGTQLSVL.